This T cell receptor (beta chain) was sequenced in a study of control samples from healthy donors and cancer patients. Only in-frame clones appear in the TCRdb table, and some are missing; sequencing was by immunoSEQ multiplex PCR. Among about 170,000 clones listed, over 85% were seen once. This CDR3 contains 13 residues. Germline CDR1 and CDR2: SQVTM and ANQGSEA. Trimming pared 4 bases from V and 0 bases from J, leaving 10 bases between. The sequence came from a woman between 55 and 75 years old in good health. The sample comprised blood. The chain uses TRBV29-1 and TRBJ2-7; D unresolved. The CDR3 loop reads CSVVQYTSYEQYF. The CDR3, as DNA: TGCAGCGTTGTACAGTATACCTCCTACGAGCAGTACTTC.